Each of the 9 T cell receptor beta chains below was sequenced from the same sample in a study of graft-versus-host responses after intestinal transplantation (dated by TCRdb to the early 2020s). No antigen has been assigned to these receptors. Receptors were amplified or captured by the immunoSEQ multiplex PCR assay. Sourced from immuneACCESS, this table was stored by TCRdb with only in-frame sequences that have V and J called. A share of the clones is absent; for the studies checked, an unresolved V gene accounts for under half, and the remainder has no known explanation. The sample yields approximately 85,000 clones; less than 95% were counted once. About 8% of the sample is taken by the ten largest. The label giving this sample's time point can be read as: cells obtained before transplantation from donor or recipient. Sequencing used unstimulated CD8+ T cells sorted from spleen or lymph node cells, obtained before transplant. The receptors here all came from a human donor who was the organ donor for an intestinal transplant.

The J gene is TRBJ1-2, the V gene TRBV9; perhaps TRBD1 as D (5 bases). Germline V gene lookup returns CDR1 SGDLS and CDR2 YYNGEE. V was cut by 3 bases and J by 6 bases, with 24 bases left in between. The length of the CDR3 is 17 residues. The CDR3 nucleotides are TGTGCCAGCAGCGAGTGGGGCCGGAGTCAGGCGCCCCATGGCTACACCTTC. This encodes CASSEWGRSQAPHGYTF.

The CDR3 loop is CASSLPGEYEQYF. The CDR3 DNA reads as TGCGCCAGCAGCTTGCCGGGGGAGTACGAGCAGTACTTC. The chain links TRBV5-1 to TRBJ2-7; weak D call: TRBD2 (6 bases). The V end was cut by 1 base, the J end by 4 bases, with 9 bases between. The CDR3 has 13 amino acids. CDR1 is SGHRS and CDR2 is YFSETQ in the germline V gene.

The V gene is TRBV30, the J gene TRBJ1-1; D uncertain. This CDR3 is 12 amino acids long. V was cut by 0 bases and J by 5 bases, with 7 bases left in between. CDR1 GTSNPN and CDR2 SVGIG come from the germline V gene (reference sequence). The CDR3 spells CAWSVLDTEAFF. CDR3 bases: TGTGCCTGGAGTGTACTGGATACTGAAGCTTTCTTT.

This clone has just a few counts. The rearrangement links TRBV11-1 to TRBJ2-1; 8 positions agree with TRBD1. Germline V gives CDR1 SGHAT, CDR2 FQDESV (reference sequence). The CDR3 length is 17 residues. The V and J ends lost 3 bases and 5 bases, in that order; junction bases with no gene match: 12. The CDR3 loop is CASSFGQGSLLNNEQFF. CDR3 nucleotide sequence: TGTGCCAGCAGCTTTGGACAGGGTAGTCTACTAAACAATGAGCAGTTCTTC.

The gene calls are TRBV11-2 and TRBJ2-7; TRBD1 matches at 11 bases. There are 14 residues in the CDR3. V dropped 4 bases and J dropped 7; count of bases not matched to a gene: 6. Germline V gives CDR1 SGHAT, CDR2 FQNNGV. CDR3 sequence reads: CASSSGQGAREQYF. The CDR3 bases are TGTGCCAGCAGCTCCGGACAGGGGGCTAGGGAGCAGTACTTC. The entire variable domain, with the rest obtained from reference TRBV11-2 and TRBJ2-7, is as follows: EAGVAQSPRYKIIEKRQSVAFWCNPISGHATLYWYQQILGQGPKLLIQFQNNGVVDDSQLPKDRFSAERLKGVDSTLKIQPAKLEDSAVYLCASSSGQGAREQYFGPGTRLTVT.

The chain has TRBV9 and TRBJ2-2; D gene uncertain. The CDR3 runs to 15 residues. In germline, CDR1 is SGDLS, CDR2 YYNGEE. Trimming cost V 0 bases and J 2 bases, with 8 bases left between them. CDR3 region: CASSVDGDNTGELFF. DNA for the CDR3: TGTGCCAGCAGCGTAGACGGCGATAACACCGGGGAGCTGTTTTTT.

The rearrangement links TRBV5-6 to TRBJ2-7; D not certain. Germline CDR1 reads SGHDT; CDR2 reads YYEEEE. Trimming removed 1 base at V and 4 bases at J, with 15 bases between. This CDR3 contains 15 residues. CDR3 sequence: CASSLRIGLAYEQYF. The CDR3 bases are TGTGCCAGCAGCTTGAGGATCGGTCTTGCGTACGAGCAGTACTTC.

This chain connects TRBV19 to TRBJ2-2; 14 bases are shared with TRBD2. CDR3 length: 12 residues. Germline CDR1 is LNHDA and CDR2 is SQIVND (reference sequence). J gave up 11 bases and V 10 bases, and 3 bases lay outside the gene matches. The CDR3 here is CATGLAGVELFF. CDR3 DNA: TGTGCCACGGGACTAGCGGGAGTTGAGCTGTTTTTT.

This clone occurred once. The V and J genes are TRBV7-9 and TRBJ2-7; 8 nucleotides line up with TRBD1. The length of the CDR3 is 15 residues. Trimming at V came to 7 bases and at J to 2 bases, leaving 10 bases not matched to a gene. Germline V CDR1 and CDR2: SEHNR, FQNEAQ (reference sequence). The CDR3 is CASTEIGTGPYEQYF. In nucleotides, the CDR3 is TGTGCCAGCACCGAAATCGGGACAGGACCCTACGAGCAGTACTTC.